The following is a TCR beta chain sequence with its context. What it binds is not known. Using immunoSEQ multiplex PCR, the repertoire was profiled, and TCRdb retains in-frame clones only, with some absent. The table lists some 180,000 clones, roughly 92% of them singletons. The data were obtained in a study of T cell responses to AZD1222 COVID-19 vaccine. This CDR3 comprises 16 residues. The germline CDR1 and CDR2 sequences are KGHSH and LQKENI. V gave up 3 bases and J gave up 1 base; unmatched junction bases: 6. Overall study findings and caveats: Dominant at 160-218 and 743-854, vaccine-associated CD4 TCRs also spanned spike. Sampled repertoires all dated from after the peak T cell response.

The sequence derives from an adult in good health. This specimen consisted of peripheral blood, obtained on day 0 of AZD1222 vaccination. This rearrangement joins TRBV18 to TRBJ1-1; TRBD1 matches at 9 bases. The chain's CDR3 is CASSPPGQGTNTEAFF. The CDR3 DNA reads TGTGCCAGCTCACCCCCGGGACAGGGTACGAACACTGAAGCTTTCTTT.